The source of this TCR beta chain is a study of cytomegalovirus exposure and HLA in healthy donors. Findings and limits, study-wide: A likely sequencing artifact accounted for one observed cluster of highly shared sequence variants. Some V segments could not be told apart, so they were left out, TRBV6-2 and TRBV6-3 among them.

The ends were cut back, 6 bases at V and 5 bases at J, with 19 bases in the middle. The CDR3 has 15 amino acids. Germline loops: CDR1 SNHLY, CDR2 FYNNEI. Of note for this clone: What it binds is unknown.

Amplification used 60 Vbeta primers and 13 Jbeta primers. The table came from immunoSEQ multiplex PCR; TCRdb's copy has only in-frame clones and leaves some out. The sample's table shows about 110,000 clones. Sequences were obtained from PBMCs. The chain carries TRBV2 and TRBJ1-1; D perhaps matches TRBD1 (6 bases). This clonotype originated in a man between 40 and 49 years old in good health and CMV-seropositive. The CDR3 DNA sequence: TGTGCCAGCAGGGGGGCCGCCGACGTGCGGACTGAAGCTTTCTTT. Encoded protein: CASRGAADVRTEAFF.